The 28 T cell receptor beta chains listed next were all sequenced from one sample in a study of neoadjuvant anti-PD-1 for oral cavity cancer. This table comes from immunoSEQ multiplex PCR, and its TCRdb copy is limited to in-frame clones, with some not included. The sample holds under 15,000 clones, 50% to 75% seen once. Sequenced here: PBMCs, sampled before nivolumab (anti-PD-1) treatment. The receptors stem from a person between 40 and 85 years old with oral cavity squamous cell carcinoma.

J is TRBJ1-5 and V is TRBV2; D might be TRBD1 (6 bases). This CDR3 contains 16 residues. The germline V gene has CDR1 SNHLY and CDR2 FYNNEI. V was trimmed by 6 bases and J by 5 bases, leaving 20 bases between them. The CDR3 DNA reads TGTGCCAGCAGCCCCTCCGGGTGGGGGCGCGATCAGCCCCAGCATTTT. Amino acids: CASSPSGWGRDQPQHF.

This clone has just a few counts. This chain uses TRBV19 with TRBJ1-6; tentative D call: TRBD1 (6 bases). Trimming pared 4 bases from V and 9 bases from J, leaving 22 bases between. The CDR3 contains 17 residues. Germline CDR1 and CDR2: LNHDA and SQIVND (reference sequence). The CDR3 loop is CASSTGGVLRRGSPLHF. In DNA form, the CDR3 reads TGTGCCAGTAGTACGGGGGGCGTCCTCCGCCGTGGTTCACCCCTCCACTTT.

This clone has only a few counts. This rearrangement joins TRBV7-6 to TRBJ1-3, with TRBD1 identical over 8 bases. The V and J ends lost 5 bases and 1 base, in that order; junction bases with no gene match: 10. The CDR3 loop spans 17 amino acids. CDR1 is SGHVS, CDR2 FNYEAQ, per germline. The CDR3 nucleotides are TGTGCCAGCAGCCACCCCAGGGGGGACAGGTCTGGAAACACCATATATTTT. Translated, it gives CASSHPRGDRSGNTIYF.

This rearrangement joins TRBV28 to TRBJ2-1; the D is unclear. CDR1 and CDR2 from the germline V gene are MDHEN and SYDVKM. The germline V and J ends were trimmed by 2 bases and 9 bases, with 5 bases remaining between them. This CDR3 is 11 amino acids long. The CDR3: CASSLQVEQFF. The DNA for the CDR3 is TGTGCCAGCAGTTTACAAGTTGAGCAGTTCTTC.

This clone was recorded once. The chain has TRBV6-6 and TRBJ2-7; 11 bases are shared with TRBD2. The CDR3 consists of 14 residues. CDR1 is MNHNY, CDR2 SVGAGI, per germline (reference sequence). Trimming cost V 5 bases and J 0 bases; bases outside gene matches: 0. CDR3 protein: CASSTSGSSYEQYF. Here the CDR3 DNA reads TGTGCCAGCAGTACTAGCGGGAGCTCCTACGAGCAGTACTTC.

The rearrangement links TRBV6-1 to TRBJ2-2; possible D gene TRBD2, 6 bases. CDR3 length: 14 amino acids. Germline V gene data show CDR1 as MNHNS and CDR2 as SASEGT. V lost 8 bases to trimming and J lost 6 bases, with 16 bases between them. The chain's CDR3 is CASRAPRDSGELFF. CDR3 nucleotides: TGTGCCAGCCGGGCACCGCGGGATTCCGGGGAGCTGTTTTTT.

In DNA, the CDR3 is TGCGCCAGCAGCAACAGTGGTGGAGCACCCCTCCACTTT. Its translation: CASSNSGGAPLHF. The chain links TRBV5-1 to TRBJ1-6; unclear D gene. The CDR3 is made up of 13 amino acids. Trimming pared 4 bases from V and 11 bases from J, leaving 13 bases between. Germline lookup yields CDR1 SGHRS and CDR2 YFSETQ.

This chain joins TRBV2 and TRBJ1-1; no reliable D call. The CDR3 runs 12 residues. V shed 6 bases and J shed 1 base, with 6 bases lying between them. Germline CDR1 is SNHLY and CDR2 is FYNNEI. In DNA form, the CDR3 reads TGTGCCAGCAGGATGGGGAACACTGAAGCTTTCTTT. This gives the protein CASRMGNTEAFF.

This clone was seen a few times. V gene TRBV2 combines with J gene TRBJ2-7; TRBD1 is a possible D gene (6 bases). Germline V gene lookup returns CDR1 SNHLY and CDR2 FYNNEI. This CDR3 has 15 amino acids. Trimming took off 2 bases at V and 0 bases at J, with 11 bases between the two ends. The CDR3 nucleotides are TGTGCCAGCAGTGAAAGGAGACAGGTCTCCTACGAGCAGTACTTC. It specifies CASSERRQVSYEQYF.

CDR3 bases: TGTGCCAGCAGTGAAGACCCAGTACAGGGGTTTGGCTCTGGGGCCAACGTCCTGACTTTC. This encodes CASSEDPVQGFGSGANVLTF. This chain links TRBV6-1 with TRBJ2-6; 7 nucleotides agree with TRBD1. The CDR3 has 20 residues. The germline V gene encodes CDR1 MNHNS and CDR2 SASEGT. J lost 0 bases, V lost 1 base, and 12 bases had no gene match.

This rearrangement joins TRBV29-1 to TRBJ2-1, with a weak D call TRBD2 (6 bases). CDR3 length: 16 residues. In germline, CDR1 is SQVTM, CDR2 ANQGSEA. V was cut by 8 bases and J by 4 bases, with 24 bases left in between. In DNA, the CDR3 is TGCAGCCAGAAAGACTTTAGTGGGGGGTCTTACAATGAGCAGTTCTTC. This codes for CSQKDFSGGSYNEQFF.

The chain links TRBV6-6 to TRBJ2-7; D call uncertain. V was trimmed by 0 bases and J by 9 bases, leaving 12 bases between them. This CDR3 region has 13 residues. The V gene's germline CDR1 is MNHNY and CDR2 SVGAGI (reference sequence). The CDR3: CASSYSDGSVQYF. DNA of the CDR3: TGTGCCAGCAGTTACTCAGATGGCAGCGTGCAGTACTTC.

The chain joins TRBV10-3 to TRBJ2-7; a possible D gene is TRBD1 (5 bases). The V end lost 8 bases, the J end lost 5 bases, and 16 bases lay between the germline ends. Germline V gene lookup returns CDR1 ENHRY and CDR2 SYGVKD. This CDR3 has 13 amino acids. The CDR3 loop is CAIGTGPKDEQYF. CDR3 DNA: TGTGCCATCGGAACAGGCCCCAAGGACGAGCAGTACTTC.

The chain couples TRBV2 to TRBJ1-3; a weak D match, TRBD1 (5 bases). CDR1 is SNHLY and CDR2 is FYNNEI in the germline V gene. Trimming took off 6 bases at V and 4 bases at J, with 13 bases between the two ends. The CDR3 has 14 residues. This CDR3 is CASSKGASGNTIYF. The CDR3 region has the DNA TGTGCCAGCAGCAAAGGGGCTAGCGGAAACACCATATATTTT.

The J gene is TRBJ2-7, the V gene TRBV27; 7 nucleotides agree with TRBD2. Germline V lookup: CDR1 MNHEY, CDR2 SMNVEV (reference sequence). V dropped 4 bases and J dropped 1; count of bases not matched to a gene: 4. The CDR3 has 14 amino acids. This CDR3 is CASSSYGGSYEQYF. The CDR3 DNA follows: TGTGCCAGCAGTTCCTACGGGGGGTCCTACGAGCAGTACTTC.

The chain links TRBV30 to TRBJ2-2; tentative D call: TRBD1 (5 bases). The germline CDR1 and CDR2 sequences are GTSNPN and SVGIG (reference sequence). V was trimmed by 3 bases and J by 6 bases, leaving 11 bases between them. The CDR3 sequence is 13 residues long. CDR3 sequence reads: CAWRPGIPGELFF. The CDR3 DNA is TGTGCCTGGAGACCAGGGATACCCGGGGAGCTGTTTTTT.

The chain has TRBV30 and TRBJ2-5; no clear D gene. The germline V gene has CDR1 GTSNPN and CDR2 SVGIG (reference sequence). V lost 4 bases and J lost 2, with 14 bases in between. This CDR3 contains 14 residues. Here the CDR3 reads CAWTPPSTQETQYF. DNA for the CDR3: TGTGCCTGGACTCCCCCGAGCACACAAGAGACCCAGTACTTC. Full variable domain (missing parts from reference TRBV30 and TRBJ2-5): SQTIHQWPATLVQPVGSPLSLECTVEGTSNPNLYWYRQAAGRGLQLLFYSVGIGQISSEVPQNLSASRPQDRQFILSSKKLLLSDSGFYLCAWTPPSTQETQYFGPGTRLLVL.

This clone appeared a few times. CDR3 residues: CASSLGTNEKLFF. The CDR3 DNA reads as TGCGCCAGCAGCTTAGGAACTAATGAAAAACTGTTTTTT. This chain connects TRBV5-1 to TRBJ1-4, with D hard to call. The germline CDR1 and CDR2 sequences are SGHRS and YFSETQ. The CDR3 has 13 residues. V was pared by 2 bases and J by 1 base, with 3 bases between.

The CDR3, as DNA: TGTGCCAGCAGTCCCGGTGGCTCCAATGAAAAACTGTTTTTT. Its translation: CASSPGGSNEKLFF. The chain has TRBV28 and TRBJ1-4; D not resolved. The length of the CDR3 is 14 residues. V shed 5 bases and J shed 5 bases, with 12 bases lying between them. CDR1 is MDHEN, CDR2 SYDVKM, per germline.

The V call is TRBV7-8, the J call TRBJ1-2; possibly TRBD1 for D (6 bases). From germline, CDR1 is SGHVS and CDR2 FQNEAQ. CDR3 size: 14 residues. Trimming pared 4 bases from V and 5 bases from J, leaving 14 bases between. The CDR3 coding sequence is TGTGCCAGCAGCTCCGGAAACAGGGCGTATGGCTACACCTTC. This translates into CASSSGNRAYGYTF.

This clone occurred once. The chain recombines TRBV19 with TRBJ2-7; either TRBD1 or TRBD2 may fit D (5 bases each). CDR3 length equals 15 residues. V lost 4 bases and J 4 bases, leaving 17 bases between the germline ends. CDR1 and CDR2 (germline): LNHDA, SQIVND (reference sequence). CDR3 sequence (DNA): TGTGCCAGTAGTACTTCCGGGACCAACCCGTACGAGCAGTACTTC. Translating it yields CASSTSGTNPYEQYF.

The chain carries TRBV5-4 and TRBJ1-3; D gene uncertain. V shed 4 bases and J shed 7 bases, with 18 bases lying between them. Germline lookup yields CDR1 SGHNT and CDR2 YYREEE (reference sequence). The length of the CDR3 is 15 residues. DNA of the CDR3: TGTGCCAGCAGCCCCGGAGGGCAGCTTGGCAACACCATATATTTT. Translating it yields CASSPGGQLGNTIYF.

The chain carries TRBV10-3 and TRBJ2-7; D is tentatively TRBD1 or TRBD2 (6 bases each). The germline gives CDR1 ENHRY, CDR2 SYGVKD. The germline V and J ends were trimmed by 8 bases and 0 bases, with 17 bases remaining between them. The CDR3 loop spans 15 amino acids. The CDR3 nucleotides read TGTGCCATCGGGGGCTTAGGGACTTACTCCTACGAGCAGTACTTC. Protein sequence: CAIGGLGTYSYEQYF.

The chain recombines TRBV5-1 with TRBJ1-5, with D perhaps matching TRBD1 (6 bases). V lost 0 bases and J lost 2, with 9 bases in between. The CDR3 consists of 15 residues. The germline gives CDR1 SGHRS, CDR2 YFSETQ. The CDR3 loop is CASSLVAGGNQPQHF. The CDR3 DNA follows: TGCGCCAGCAGCTTGGTCGCAGGGGGCAATCAGCCCCAGCATTTT. Based on the CDR3 plus reference TRBV5-1 and TRBJ1-5, the full variable domain is KAGVTQTPRYLIKTRGQQVTLSCSPISGHRSVSWYQQTPGQGLQFLFEYFSETQRNKGNFPGRFSGRQFSNSRSEMNVSTLELGDSALYLCASSLVAGGNQPQHFGDGTRLSIL.

This clone was counted a few times. V and J are TRBV18 and TRBJ1-4; 8 bases match TRBD1. Germline V gene sequence: CDR1 KGHSH, CDR2 LQKENI. J gave up 2 bases and V 5 bases, and 7 bases lay outside the gene matches. This CDR3 comprises 16 residues. The CDR3 DNA is TGTGCCAGCTCATCAGACAGGGGTTCCACTAATGAAAAACTGTTTTTT. Its protein is CASSSDRGSTNEKLFF.

V usage is TRBV13 and J usage is TRBJ1-4; TRBD1 agrees at 7 bases. With 3 bases clipped from V and 5 bases from J, the junction kept 12 bases outside the gene matches. Germline lookup yields CDR1 PRHDT and CDR2 FYEKMQ (reference sequence). This CDR3 comprises 17 residues. CDR3 DNA sequence: TGTGCCAGCAGCTTTCGGGACAGCCTGGCCTTAAATGAAAAACTGTTTTTT. As protein: CASSFRDSLALNEKLFF.

The chain links TRBV7-3 to TRBJ2-1; TRBD2 is a possible D gene (6 bases). Deletions cut 2 bases from V and 5 bases from J, with 13 bases between. Per germline, CDR1 SGHTA and CDR2 FQGTGA. This CDR3 region has 15 residues. CDR3 nucleotides: TGTGCCAGCAGCTTAGCAGGGAGGCCTCACAATGAGCAGTTCTTC. It is translated as CASSLAGRPHNEQFF.

The table lists this clone with a count of one. This chain joins TRBV19 and TRBJ2-5; possibly TRBD2 for D (5 bases). V was trimmed by 3 bases and J by 1 base, leaving 12 bases between them. CDR3 length: 15 amino acids. CDR1 and CDR2 from the germline V gene are LNHDA and SQIVND (reference sequence). The CDR3 protein is CASSIGGQIQETQYF. The CDR3 region has the DNA TGTGCCAGTAGTATCGGCGGGCAGATCCAAGAGACCCAGTACTTC.